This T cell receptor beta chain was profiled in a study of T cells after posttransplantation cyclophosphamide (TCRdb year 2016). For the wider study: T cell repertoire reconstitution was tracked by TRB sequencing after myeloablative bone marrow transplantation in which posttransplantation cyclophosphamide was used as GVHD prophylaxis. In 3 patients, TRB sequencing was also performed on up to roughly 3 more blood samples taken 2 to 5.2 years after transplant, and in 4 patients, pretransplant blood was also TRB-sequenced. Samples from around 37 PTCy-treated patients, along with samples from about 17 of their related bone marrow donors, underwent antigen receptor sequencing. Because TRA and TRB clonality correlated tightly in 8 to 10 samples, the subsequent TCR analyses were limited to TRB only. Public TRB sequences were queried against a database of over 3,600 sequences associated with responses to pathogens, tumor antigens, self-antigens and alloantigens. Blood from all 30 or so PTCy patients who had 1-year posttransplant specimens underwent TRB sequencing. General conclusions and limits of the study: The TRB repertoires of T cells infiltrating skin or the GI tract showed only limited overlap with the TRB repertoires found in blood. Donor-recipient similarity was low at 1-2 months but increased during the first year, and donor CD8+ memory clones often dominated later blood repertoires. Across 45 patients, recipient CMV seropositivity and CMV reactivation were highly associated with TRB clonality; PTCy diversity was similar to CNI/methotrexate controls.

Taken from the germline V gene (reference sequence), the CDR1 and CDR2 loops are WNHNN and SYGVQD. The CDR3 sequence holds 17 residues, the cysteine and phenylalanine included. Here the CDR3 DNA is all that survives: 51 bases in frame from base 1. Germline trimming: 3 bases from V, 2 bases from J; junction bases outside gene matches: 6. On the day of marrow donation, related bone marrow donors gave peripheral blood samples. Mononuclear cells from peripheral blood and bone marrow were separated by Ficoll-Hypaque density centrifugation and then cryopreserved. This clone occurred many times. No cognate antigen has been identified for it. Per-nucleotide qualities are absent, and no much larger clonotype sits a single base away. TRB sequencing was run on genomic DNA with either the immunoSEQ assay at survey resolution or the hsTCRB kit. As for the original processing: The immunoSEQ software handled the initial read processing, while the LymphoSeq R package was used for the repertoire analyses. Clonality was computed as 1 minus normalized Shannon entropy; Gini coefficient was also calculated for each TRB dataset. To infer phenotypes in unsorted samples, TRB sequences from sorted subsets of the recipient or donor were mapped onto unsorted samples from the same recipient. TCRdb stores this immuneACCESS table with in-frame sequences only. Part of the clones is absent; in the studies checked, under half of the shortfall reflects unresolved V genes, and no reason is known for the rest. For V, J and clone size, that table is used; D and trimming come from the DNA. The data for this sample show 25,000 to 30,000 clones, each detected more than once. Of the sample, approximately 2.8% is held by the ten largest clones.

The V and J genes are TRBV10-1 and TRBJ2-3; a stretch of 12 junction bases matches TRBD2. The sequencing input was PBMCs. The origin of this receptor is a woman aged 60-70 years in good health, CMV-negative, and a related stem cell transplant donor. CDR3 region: CASSEFTSGGLTDTQYF. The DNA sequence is TGCGCCAGCAGTGAATTTACTAGCGGGGGGCTCACAGATACGCAGTATTTT.